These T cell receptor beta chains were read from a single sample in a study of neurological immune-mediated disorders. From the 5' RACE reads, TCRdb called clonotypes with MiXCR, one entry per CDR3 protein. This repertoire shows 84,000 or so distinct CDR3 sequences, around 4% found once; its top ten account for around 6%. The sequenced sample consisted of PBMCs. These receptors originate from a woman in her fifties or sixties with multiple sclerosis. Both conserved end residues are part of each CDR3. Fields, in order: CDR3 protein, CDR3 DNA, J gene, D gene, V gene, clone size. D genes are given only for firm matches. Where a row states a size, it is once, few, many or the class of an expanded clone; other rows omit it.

cdr3_aa: CASSTVGGRLYNEQFF
cdr3_nt: TGTGCCAGCAGCACAGTCGGGGGCCGGCTTTACAATGAGCAGTTCTTC
j_call: TRBJ2-1
d_call: -
v_call: TRBV7-9
clone_size: many

cdr3_aa: CASSSRTGELFF
cdr3_nt: TGTGCCAGCAGCTCCCGGACCGGGGAGCTGTTTTTT
j_call: TRBJ2-2
d_call: -
v_call: TRBV7-6
clone_size: -

cdr3_aa: CSARGGVMTQETQYF
cdr3_nt: TGCAGTGCTAGAGGGGGGGTGATGACCCAAGAGACCCAGTACTTC
j_call: TRBJ2-5
d_call: -
v_call: TRBV20-1
clone_size: -

cdr3_aa: CASSLGGPRKTEAFF
cdr3_nt: TGTGCCAGCAGTTTGGGGGGCCCTAGGAAAACTGAAGCTTTCTTT
j_call: TRBJ1-1
d_call: -
v_call: TRBV6-5
clone_size: many

cdr3_aa: CATSRDGGAQISPLHF
cdr3_nt: TGTGCCACCAGCAGAGATGGGGGGGCCCAGATTTCACCCCTCCACTTT
j_call: TRBJ1-6
d_call: -
v_call: TRBV15
clone_size: many

cdr3_aa: CASTPGGITNTEAFF
cdr3_nt: TGTGCCAGCACCCCCGGCGGCATTACGAACACTGAAGCTTTCTTT
j_call: TRBJ1-1
d_call: -
v_call: TRBV7-8
clone_size: many

cdr3_aa: CASSIGTGAQETQYF
cdr3_nt: TGTGCCAGCAGTATCGGGACAGGGGCTCAAGAGACCCAGTACTTC
j_call: TRBJ2-5
d_call: TRBD1
v_call: TRBV28
clone_size: medium-sized

cdr3_aa: CASSQQRETQYF
cdr3_nt: TGCGCCAGCAGCCAGCAAAGGGAGACCCAGTACTTC
j_call: TRBJ2-5
d_call: -
v_call: TRBV10-2
clone_size: many

cdr3_aa: CASSRTATNEKLFF
cdr3_nt: TGTGCCAGCAGCCGGACGGCTACTAATGAAAAACTGTTTTTT
j_call: TRBJ1-4
d_call: -
v_call: TRBV7-9
clone_size: many

cdr3_aa: CSARVERAERGGHINEQFF
cdr3_nt: TGCAGTGCTAGAGTGGAGCGGGCCGAGCGGGGGGGCCATATCAATGAGCAGTTCTTC
j_call: TRBJ2-1
d_call: TRBD2
v_call: TRBV20-1
clone_size: many

cdr3_aa: CASTAKRTSGDNEQFF
cdr3_nt: TGTGCCAGCACTGCGAAAAGGACTAGCGGGGACAATGAGCAGTTCTTC
j_call: TRBJ2-1
d_call: TRBD2
v_call: TRBV2
clone_size: many

cdr3_aa: CASSRGGTAYEQYF
cdr3_nt: TGTGCCAGCTCCCGCGGGGGCACAGCCTACGAGCAGTACTTC
j_call: TRBJ2-7
d_call: -
v_call: TRBV9
clone_size: many

cdr3_aa: CASSVMDRGPDEQFF
cdr3_nt: TGTGCCAGCAGCGTAATGGACAGGGGGCCTGATGAGCAGTTCTTC
j_call: TRBJ2-1
d_call: TRBD1
v_call: TRBV9
clone_size: many

cdr3_aa: CASSFGQATNEKLFF
cdr3_nt: TGTGCCAGCAGTTTCGGACAAGCAACTAATGAAAAACTGTTTTTT
j_call: TRBJ1-4
d_call: -
v_call: TRBV28
clone_size: many

cdr3_aa: CASSQDGEGRSTEAFF
cdr3_nt: TGTGCCAGCAGCCAAGATGGGGAAGGGAGGTCCACTGAAGCTTTCTTT
j_call: TRBJ1-1
d_call: -
v_call: TRBV14
clone_size: -

cdr3_aa: CATSTDRVGNTIYF
cdr3_nt: TGTGCCACCAGCACGGACAGGGTTGGAAACACCATATATTTT
j_call: TRBJ1-3
d_call: TRBD1
v_call: TRBV15
clone_size: many

cdr3_aa: CASSSPSATQYF
cdr3_nt: TGTGCCAGCAGCTCCCCGAGCGCGACCCAGTACTTC
j_call: TRBJ2-5
d_call: -
v_call: TRBV9
clone_size: many

cdr3_aa: CASSIGGDTMVTQYF
cdr3_nt: TGTGCTAGCAGCATAGGGGGAGACACTATGGTGACCCAGTACTTC
j_call: TRBJ2-5
d_call: -
v_call: TRBV7-7
clone_size: -

cdr3_aa: CASSNHRSAYEQYF
cdr3_nt: TGTGCCAGCAGCAATCACCGATCGGCCTACGAGCAGTACTTC
j_call: TRBJ2-7
d_call: -
v_call: TRBV7-2
clone_size: -

cdr3_aa: CSARVVIGEQFF
cdr3_nt: TGCAGTGCTAGAGTGGTGATTGGTGAGCAGTTCTTC
j_call: TRBJ2-1
d_call: -
v_call: TRBV20-1
clone_size: many

cdr3_aa: CASSLLGESTEAFF
cdr3_nt: TGTGCCAGCAGCTTACTCGGGGAAAGCACTGAAGCTTTCTTT
j_call: TRBJ1-1
d_call: -
v_call: TRBV7-6
clone_size: many

cdr3_aa: CASGLPDKALGETQYF
cdr3_nt: TGTGCTAGTGGTTTGCCGGACAAAGCATTGGGGGAGACCCAGTACTTC
j_call: TRBJ2-5
d_call: -
v_call: TRBV12-5
clone_size: -

cdr3_aa: CASSLVNSNQPQHF
cdr3_nt: TGTGCCAGCAGTTTGGTCAATAGCAATCAGCCCCAGCATTTT
j_call: TRBJ1-5
d_call: -
v_call: TRBV28
clone_size: many

cdr3_aa: CASSLIPGLGAYEQYF
cdr3_nt: TGCGCCAGCAGCTTGATCCCGGGACTAGGGGCCTACGAGCAGTACTTC
j_call: TRBJ2-7
d_call: TRBD2
v_call: TRBV5-1
clone_size: many

cdr3_aa: CASKYQGWGTEAFF
cdr3_nt: TGTGCCAGCAAATACCAAGGTTGGGGCACTGAAGCTTTCTTT
j_call: TRBJ1-1
d_call: -
v_call: TRBV27
clone_size: many

cdr3_aa: CASSLEGQAHQPQHF
cdr3_nt: TGCGCCAGCAGCTTGGAGGGACAGGCCCATCAGCCCCAGCATTTT
j_call: TRBJ1-5
d_call: TRBD1
v_call: TRBV5-1
clone_size: many

cdr3_aa: CASKDRHNQPQHF
cdr3_nt: TGTGCCAGCAAGGACAGACACAATCAGCCCCAGCATTTT
j_call: TRBJ1-5
d_call: -
v_call: TRBV2
clone_size: many

cdr3_aa: CASTLSSSNQPQHF
cdr3_nt: TGTGCCAGCACCCTGAGTAGTAGCAATCAGCCCCAGCATTTT
j_call: TRBJ1-5
d_call: -
v_call: TRBV7-2
clone_size: many

cdr3_aa: CASSLGGAGISQVSYEQYF
cdr3_nt: TGCGCCAGCAGCTTGGGCGGGGCGGGTATTAGTCAAGTCTCCTACGAGCAGTACTTC
j_call: TRBJ2-7
d_call: -
v_call: TRBV5-1
clone_size: many

cdr3_aa: CASRRTDNTEAFF
cdr3_nt: TGTGCCAGCAGGAGGACAGACAACACTGAAGCTTTCTTT
j_call: TRBJ1-1
d_call: -
v_call: TRBV6-2/TRBV6-3
clone_size: many

cdr3_aa: CASSMRGSGANVLTF
cdr3_nt: TGTGCCAGTAGTATGAGAGGCTCTGGGGCCAACGTCCTGACTTTC
j_call: TRBJ2-6
d_call: -
v_call: TRBV19
clone_size: many

cdr3_aa: CASSIARTVGF
cdr3_nt: TGTGCCAGCAGTATCGCCAGGACCGTCGGATTT
j_call: TRBJ1-1
d_call: -
v_call: TRBV12-3/TRBV12-4
clone_size: many

cdr3_aa: CASSSPQGGAHNEQFF
cdr3_nt: TGTGCCAGCAGCTCACCACAGGGCGGGGCGCACAATGAGCAGTTCTTC
j_call: TRBJ2-1
d_call: -
v_call: TRBV5-6
clone_size: -

cdr3_aa: CASSFFRRAPTGELFF
cdr3_nt: TGCGCCAGCAGCTTTTTCAGGAGGGCCCCCACCGGGGAGCTGTTTTTT
j_call: TRBJ2-2
d_call: -
v_call: TRBV5-1
clone_size: few

cdr3_aa: CASSLDGRRKTQYF
cdr3_nt: TGTGCCAGCAGCTTAGACGGACGTAGAAAGACCCAGTACTTC
j_call: TRBJ2-5
d_call: -
v_call: TRBV7-2
clone_size: many

cdr3_aa: CASSDKIRSYEQYF
cdr3_nt: TGTGCCAGCAGTGACAAGATAAGAAGCTACGAGCAGTACTTC
j_call: TRBJ2-7
d_call: -
v_call: TRBV6-1
clone_size: many

cdr3_aa: CASSYKTGGFTGELFF
cdr3_nt: TGTGCCAGCAGTTACAAAACAGGGGGCTTTACCGGGGAGCTGTTTTTT
j_call: TRBJ2-2
d_call: TRBD1
v_call: TRBV6-5
clone_size: many

cdr3_aa: CSVLGGYGYTF
cdr3_nt: TGCAGCGTGTTAGGGGGGTATGGCTACACCTTC
j_call: TRBJ1-2
d_call: -
v_call: TRBV29-1
clone_size: many

cdr3_aa: CASSQRVATEAFF
cdr3_nt: TGCGCCAGCAGCCAGCGGGTTGCCACTGAAGCTTTCTTT
j_call: TRBJ1-1
d_call: -
v_call: TRBV5-1
clone_size: many

cdr3_aa: CASTRQGRDVYEQYF
cdr3_nt: TGTGCCAGCACTCGACAGGGGAGGGATGTCTACGAGCAGTACTTC
j_call: TRBJ2-7
d_call: -
v_call: TRBV6-5
clone_size: many

cdr3_aa: CSARDLLAGAIHEQFF
cdr3_nt: TGCAGTGCTAGAGATCTTCTGGCGGGGGCTATCCATGAGCAGTTCTTC
j_call: TRBJ2-1
d_call: -
v_call: TRBV20-1
clone_size: many

cdr3_aa: CASSQGQGGNEQYF
cdr3_nt: TGTGCCAGCAGCCAAGGACAGGGGGGTAACGAGCAGTACTTC
j_call: TRBJ2-7
d_call: TRBD1
v_call: TRBV14
clone_size: many

cdr3_aa: CASSYLGTDTDTQYF
cdr3_nt: TGTGCCAGCAGTTACCTAGGGACAGACACAGATACGCAGTATTTT
j_call: TRBJ2-3
d_call: TRBD1
v_call: TRBV6-5
clone_size: many

cdr3_aa: CSAGGTGQGTQYF
cdr3_nt: TGCAGTGCTGGGGGGACAGGGCAAGGGACCCAGTACTTC
j_call: TRBJ2-5
d_call: TRBD1
v_call: TRBV20-1
clone_size: many

cdr3_aa: CASSYREQQTEAFF
cdr3_nt: TGTGCCAGCAGTTACCGGGAACAGCAGACTGAAGCTTTCTTT
j_call: TRBJ1-1
d_call: -
v_call: TRBV6-5
clone_size: many

cdr3_aa: CASRRDLAGLNIQYF
cdr3_nt: TGTGCCAGCAGACGAGATTTAGCGGGGCTAAACATTCAGTACTTC
j_call: TRBJ2-4
d_call: TRBD2
v_call: TRBV12-3/TRBV12-4
clone_size: many

cdr3_aa: CSGADSSYEQYF
cdr3_nt: TGCAGCGGCGCGGACAGCTCCTACGAGCAGTACTTC
j_call: TRBJ2-7
d_call: -
v_call: TRBV29-1
clone_size: -

cdr3_aa: CASSPHSPTGMGGGANVLTF
cdr3_nt: TGTGCCAGCAGCCCTCACAGCCCGACGGGGATGGGTGGTGGGGCCAACGTCCTGACTTTC
j_call: TRBJ2-6
d_call: -
v_call: TRBV3-1
clone_size: many

cdr3_aa: CATWTGQGQPQHF
cdr3_nt: TGTGCCACCTGGACAGGCCAGGGGCAGCCCCAGCATTTT
j_call: TRBJ1-5
d_call: TRBD1
v_call: TRBV10-3
clone_size: many

cdr3_aa: CATSRRDGEQMGYTF
cdr3_nt: TGTGCCACCAGCAGACGAGATGGGGAACAGATGGGCTACACCTTC
j_call: TRBJ1-2
d_call: -
v_call: TRBV15
clone_size: many

cdr3_aa: CASSQERGGNYGYTF
cdr3_nt: TGCGCCAGCAGCCAAGAAAGGGGGGGAAACTATGGCTACACCTTC
j_call: TRBJ1-2
d_call: -
v_call: TRBV4-1
clone_size: many

cdr3_aa: CASSQEGPVREQYF
cdr3_nt: TGCGCCAGCAGCCAAGAAGGGCCAGTGAGGGAGCAGTACTTC
j_call: TRBJ2-7
d_call: -
v_call: TRBV4-1
clone_size: many

cdr3_aa: CASSYCQDISSFCYEQYF
cdr3_nt: TGTGCCAGCAGTTACTGTCAGGATATATCTTCTTTTTGTTACGAGCAGTACTTC
j_call: TRBJ2-7
d_call: -
v_call: TRBV6-5
clone_size: many

cdr3_aa: CASSEGLAHSYEQYF
cdr3_nt: TGTGCCAGCAGCGAAGGACTAGCGCACTCCTACGAGCAGTACTTC
j_call: TRBJ2-7
d_call: TRBD2
v_call: TRBV7-9
clone_size: few

cdr3_aa: CASSPGTDSPLHF
cdr3_nt: TGTGCCAGCTCACCAGGGACAGATTCACCCCTCCACTTT
j_call: TRBJ1-6
d_call: TRBD1
v_call: TRBV18
clone_size: many

cdr3_aa: CASRAGVGQPQHF
cdr3_nt: TGTGCCAGCAGGGCAGGGGTGGGTCAGCCCCAGCATTTT
j_call: TRBJ1-5
d_call: -
v_call: TRBV2
clone_size: many

cdr3_aa: CASSFGHACTF
cdr3_nt: TGTGCCAGCAGCTTCGGCCACGCCTGCACCTTC
j_call: TRBJ1-2
d_call: -
v_call: TRBV7-2
clone_size: many